The 29 T cell receptor beta chains reported below all come from one sample, sequenced in a study of blood T cell repertoires in COVID-19. Sequencing used immunoSEQ multiplex PCR; TCRdb keeps in-frame clones, though not all of them. The repertoire holds 140,000 to 150,000 clones, with approximately 80% as singletons. The sample consisted of peripheral blood. These receptors came from a woman aged 55-70 years with acute or convalescent COVID-19.

The gene calls are TRBV7-2 and TRBJ1-2; no reliable D call. The CDR3 spans 13 residues. The germline V and J ends were trimmed by 1 base and 7 bases, with 10 bases remaining between them. Germline V gives CDR1 SGHTA, CDR2 FQGNSA. CDR3 coding DNA: TGTGCCAGCAGCTTAGACCCTGGGAGTGGCTACACCTTC. As protein: CASSLDPGSGYTF.

This clone was seen more than once but under ten times. The chain is built from TRBV27 and TRBJ2-1, with TRBD2 identical over 12 bases. The CDR3 loop spans 17 amino acids. Germline V gives CDR1 MNHEY, CDR2 SMNVEV (reference sequence). Losses at the gene ends were 2 bases for V and 4 bases for J; bases not matched to a gene: 6. CDR3: CASSLEGLAGPYNEQFF. DNA for the CDR3: TGTGCCAGCAGTTTAGAGGGACTAGCGGGTCCATACAATGAGCAGTTCTTC.

The chain has TRBV6-1 and TRBJ1-2; a weak D match, TRBD1 (5 bases). Trimming stripped 3 bases from V and 2 bases from J, with 13 bases between. Per the germline V gene, CDR1 is MNHNS and CDR2 is SASEGT. This CDR3 has 15 amino acids. The CDR3 sequence: CASSDRRGENYGYTF. The CDR3 DNA reads as TGTGCCAGCAGTGACCGTCGGGGGGAAAACTATGGCTACACCTTC.

The chain has TRBV9 and TRBJ2-5, with TRBD2 identical over 9 bases. V gave up 2 bases and J gave up 5 bases; unmatched junction bases: 10. From germline, CDR1 is SGDLS and CDR2 YYNGEE. The CDR3 runs 16 residues. The DNA of the CDR3 is TGTGCCAGCAGCGTGGAGGCATGGGCGGGAGGGGAGACCCAGTACTTC. Translating it yields CASSVEAWAGGETQYF.

The rearrangement links TRBV5-6 to TRBJ1-1, with D possibly TRBD1 on 5 matching bases. The CDR3 has 13 residues. In germline, CDR1 is SGHDT, CDR2 YYEEEE. Trimming removed 1 base from V and 6 bases from J, with 10 bases in between. In DNA, the CDR3 is TGTGCCAGCAGCTTGTTTTGGGGGGCTGAAGCTTTCTTT. Its translation is CASSLFWGAEAFF.

Only one count was recorded for this clone. The genes are TRBV3-1 (or the pseudogene TRBV3-2) and TRBJ2-1; TRBD2 is a possible D gene (6 bases). CDR1 is LGHDT, CDR2 YNNKEL, per germline (reference sequence). The CDR3 runs to 15 residues. V shed 4 bases and J shed 2 bases, with 12 bases lying between them. CDR3 in amino acids: CASSRAGVAYNEQFF. CDR3 sequence (DNA): TGTGCCAGCAGCCGAGCGGGTGTAGCCTACAATGAGCAGTTCTTC.

The rearrangement joins TRBV29-1 to TRBJ2-7, with D possibly matching TRBD2 (6 bases). The CDR3 is made up of 13 amino acids. With 3 bases removed from V and 3 bases from J, the gap between germline ends came to 12 bases. Germline CDR1 is SQVTM and CDR2 is ANQGSEA. The DNA for the CDR3 is TGCAGCGTTGACGGCGGGACCAGCTACGAGCAGTACTTC. This translates into CSVDGGTSYEQYF.

The V call is TRBV11-1, the J call TRBJ2-5; possibly TRBD1 for D (6 bases). The germline gives CDR1 SGHAT, CDR2 FQDESV (reference sequence). The ends were cut back, 4 bases at V and 2 bases at J, with 11 bases in the middle. The CDR3 runs to 14 residues. The CDR3 is CASSSTGTQETQYF. The CDR3 DNA sequence: TGTGCCAGCAGCTCTACCGGGACACAAGAGACCCAGTACTTC.

V and J are TRBV5-1 and TRBJ2-7; TRBD2 is a possible D gene (5 bases). This CDR3 is built from 12 residues. Trimming took off 2 bases at V and 5 bases at J, with 8 bases between the two ends. Germline lookup yields CDR1 SGHRS and CDR2 YFSETQ. This CDR3 is CASSFAGDEQYF. DNA for the CDR3: TGCGCCAGCAGCTTTGCCGGGGACGAGCAGTACTTC.

This chain connects TRBV28 to TRBJ1-6, with D perhaps matching TRBD1 (6 bases). Trimming shortened V by 6 bases and J by 8 bases, and 20 bases separated the two germline ends. Per germline, CDR1 MDHEN and CDR2 SYDVKM. The CDR3 is made up of 16 amino acids. This CDR3 reads CASSRPRQGSYSPLHF. CDR3 DNA sequence: TGTGCCAGCAGCCGCCCCAGGCAGGGGTCATATTCACCCCTCCACTTT.

This clone was picked up a small number of times. The chain combines TRBV6-5 with TRBJ2-7, with 9 bases identical to TRBD1. Germline CDR1 reads MNHEY; CDR2 reads SVGAGI. The CDR3 is made up of 15 amino acids. After removal of 2 bases from V and 4 bases from J, the junction contained 6 bases not matched to a gene. CDR3: CASSYRGQGVYEQYF. The CDR3 nucleotides read TGTGCCAGCAGTTACCGGGGACAGGGCGTTTACGAGCAGTACTTC.

The CDR3 spells CASSFHWNEKLFF. The CDR3 bases are TGCGCCAGCAGCTTCCACTGGAATGAAAAACTGTTTTTT. The chain combines TRBV5-1 with TRBJ1-4; no reliable D call. The V end was cut by 2 bases, the J end by 5 bases, with 7 bases between. This CDR3 comprises 13 residues. CDR1 SGHRS and CDR2 YFSETQ come from the germline V gene. Together with reference TRBV5-1 and TRBJ1-4, the CDR3 gives the full variable domain: KAGVTQTPRYLIKTRGQQVTLSCSPISGHRSVSWYQQTPGQGLQFLFEYFSETQRNKGNFPGRFSGRQFSNSRSEMNVSTLELGDSALYLCASSFHWNEKLFFGSGTQLSVL.

The chain joins TRBV25-1 to TRBJ2-3; the match to TRBD2 covers 11 bases. This CDR3 contains 14 residues. J gave up 5 bases and V 4 bases, and 2 bases lay outside the gene matches. Looked up from germline, CDR1 is MGHDK and CDR2 is SYGVNS. CDR3 loop: CASSVGLAGDTQYF. In DNA, the CDR3 is TGTGCCAGCAGTGTCGGACTAGCGGGAGATACGCAGTATTTT.

The genes are TRBV5-1 and TRBJ1-1, with D possibly TRBD1 on 6 matching bases. The CDR3 has 14 amino acids. Germline loops: CDR1 SGHRS, CDR2 YFSETQ. V shed 4 bases and J shed 6 bases, with 16 bases lying between them. The CDR3 DNA is TGCGCCAGCAGCAAAACTCAGGGGCACGCTGAAGCTTTCTTT. Amino acids: CASSKTQGHAEAFF.

The gene calls are TRBV29-1 and TRBJ2-1; 11 bases fit TRBD2. The CDR3 runs 15 residues. The germline V gene encodes CDR1 SQVTM and CDR2 ANQGSEA. Trimming cost V 7 bases and J 4 bases; bases outside gene matches: 9. The CDR3 spells CSAPLSGGVYNEQFF. The CDR3 nucleotides are TGCAGCGCCCCCCTTAGCGGGGGGGTGTACAATGAGCAGTTCTTC.

The genes are TRBV6-4 and TRBJ1-5; 10 bases are a match to TRBD1. V gave up 3 bases and J gave up 4 bases; unmatched junction bases: 3. This CDR3 spans 15 amino acids. Germline values: CDR1 MRHNA, CDR2 SNTAGT. CDR3 loop: CASSEGTGENQPQHF. The DNA for the CDR3 is TGTGCCAGCAGTGAAGGGACAGGGGAGAATCAGCCCCAGCATTTT.

A single count supports this clone. The V gene is TRBV6-6, the J gene TRBJ1-5; 7 nucleotides line up with TRBD1. The CDR3 has 14 residues. The ends lost 0 bases at V and 7 bases at J; junction bases unmatched: 3. Per the germline V gene, CDR1 is MNHNY and CDR2 is SVGAGI (reference sequence). As DNA, the CDR3 is TGTGCCAGCAGTTACTCGGAACAGGGGCAGCCCCAGCATTTT. Its translation: CASSYSEQGQPQHF.

This sequence joins TRBV2 and TRBJ2-5, with 8 bases aligning to TRBD2. Germline assignment: CDR1 SNHLY and CDR2 FYNNEI. V was clipped by 5 bases and J by 2 bases; unmatched bases: 13. This CDR3 is built from 17 residues. As DNA, the CDR3 is TGTGCCAGCAGTCCCACCATTCGACTAGCGCATCAAGAGACCCAGTACTTC. Translating it yields CASSPTIRLAHQETQYF. Looking up the rest from reference TRBV2 and TRBJ2-5 gives the full variable domain: EPEVTQTPSHQVTQMGQEVILRCVPISNHLYFYWYRQILGQKVEFLVSFYNNEISEKSEIFDDQFSVERPDGSNFTLKIRSTKLEDSAMYFCASSPTIRLAHQETQYFGPGTRLLVL.

The rearrangement joins TRBV6-5 to TRBJ1-3; TRBD1 matches at 8 bases. Germline assignment: CDR1 MNHEY and CDR2 SVGAGI. The CDR3 covers 16 residues. V lost 0 bases, J lost 0 bases, and 1 base stayed unmatched. As DNA, the CDR3 is TGTGCCAGCAGTTACTCTGGGACAGGCTCTGGAAACACCATATATTTT. Translating it yields CASSYSGTGSGNTIYF.

The chain uses TRBV11-2 and TRBJ2-3; perhaps TRBD2 as D (5 bases). The V gene's germline CDR1 is SGHAT and CDR2 FQNNGV. V shed 4 bases and J shed 4 bases, with 27 bases lying between them. The CDR3 is made up of 19 amino acids. The CDR3 sequence is CASSSRWAPDPEVADTQYF. The CDR3 coding sequence is TGTGCCAGCAGCTCCCGCTGGGCCCCCGATCCGGAGGTCGCAGATACGCAGTATTTT.

J is TRBJ2-7 and V is TRBV2, with D perhaps TRBD2 (5 bases). Trimming removed 8 bases at V and 9 bases at J, with 20 bases between. Germline CDR1 is SNHLY and CDR2 is FYNNEI. The CDR3 sequence is 13 residues long. CDR3 coding DNA: TGTGCCAGCCAACGGGATGTCGGGGTGGGGCAGTACTTC. This translates into CASQRDVGVGQYF.

The chain employs TRBV19 and TRBJ2-1, with TRBD1 as a possible D gene (6 bases). The CDR3 length is 15 residues. The germline V gene has CDR1 LNHDA and CDR2 SQIVND (reference sequence). V was trimmed by 5 bases and J by 1 base, leaving 12 bases between them. The CDR3 is CASSSRTVSYNEQFF. CDR3 nucleotides: TGTGCCAGTAGTTCAAGGACAGTATCCTACAATGAGCAGTTCTTC.

The sample holds a few counts of this clone. The gene calls are TRBV27 and TRBJ1-1; D possibly corresponds to TRBD1 (5 bases). The CDR3 contains 13 residues. The germline V gene has CDR1 MNHEY and CDR2 SMNVEV (reference sequence). V was clipped by 6 bases and J by 4 bases, with 12 bases between them. The CDR3 nucleotides read TGTGCCAGCAGACTCCAGGGTAGCACTGAAGCTTTCTTT. It yields the protein CASRLQGSTEAFF.

The rearrangement joins TRBV28 to TRBJ2-1; no definite D call. The CDR3 covers 14 residues. The germline CDR1 and CDR2 sequences are MDHEN and SYDVKM. V lost 8 bases and J 0 bases, leaving 11 bases between the germline ends. In DNA, the CDR3 is TGTGCCAGCCTGCTTGCGAGCTCCTACAATGAGCAGTTCTTC. It encodes CASLLASSYNEQFF. Full variable domain (missing parts from reference TRBV28 and TRBJ2-1): DVKVTQSSRYLVKRTGEKVFLECVQDMDHENMFWYRQDPGLGLRLIYFSYDVKMKEKGDIPEGYSVSREKKERFSLILESASTNQTSMYLCASLLASSYNEQFFGPGTRLTVL.

This clone has only a few counts. The DNA of the CDR3 is TGTGCCAGTTCCCAATGGGGGACAACTGGGGCCAACGTCCTGACTTTC. Translation: CASSQWGTTGANVLTF. The V call is TRBV27, the J call TRBJ2-6, with D possibly matching TRBD1 (6 bases). The CDR3 is 16 residues long. Germline V lookup: CDR1 MNHEY, CDR2 SMNVEV (reference sequence). Trimming took 9 bases from V and 2 from J, leaving 17 bases between them.

This chain joins TRBV27 and TRBJ2-1, with 9 bases identical to TRBD2. The CDR3 covers 15 residues. In germline, CDR1 is MNHEY, CDR2 SMNVEV (reference sequence). V was clipped by 8 bases and J by 3 bases; unmatched bases: 8. The CDR3 reads CASRGLAGLYNEQFF. DNA of the CDR3: TGTGCCAGCCGCGGTCTAGCGGGGCTCTACAATGAGCAGTTCTTC.

This chain joins TRBV6-6 and TRBJ1-2; D possibly corresponds to TRBD1 (5 bases). V lost 6 bases and J 8 bases, leaving 16 bases between the germline ends. The CDR3 runs to 13 residues. Germline CDR1 is MNHNY and CDR2 is SVGAGI (reference sequence). The CDR3 nucleotides read TGTGCCAGCAGACCGGGACTAATGGAGGGCTACACCTTC. It encodes CASRPGLMEGYTF.

The chain carries TRBV28 and TRBJ1-6; maybe TRBD1 (6 bases). The CDR3 has 16 amino acids. The V gene's germline CDR1 is MDHEN and CDR2 SYDVKM. The V and J ends lost 6 bases and 0 bases respectively, with 12 bases between them. For the CDR3, the DNA is TGTGCCAGCAGCCTCCTGACAGGCTCCTATAATTCACCCCTCCACTTT. Its translation is CASSLLTGSYNSPLHF.

J is TRBJ2-1 and V is TRBV3-1 (or the pseudogene TRBV3-2); 11 bases line up with TRBD2. With 3 bases clipped from V and 7 bases from J, the junction kept 2 bases outside the gene matches. Germline CDR1 is LGHDT and CDR2 is YNNKEL (reference sequence). CDR3 length equals 14 residues. CDR3 sequence: CASSHGTSGNEQFF. The CDR3 DNA reads as TGTGCCAGCAGCCACGGGACTAGCGGAAATGAGCAGTTCTTC.